This TCR beta chain was captured in a study of Graves' ophthalmopathy and Graves' hyperthyroidism. None of the included patients had other autoimmune diseases, uncontrolled infections, pregnancy or lactation, as these led to exclusion. PBMCs stemmed from around 9 ml of fresh peripheral blood. Study findings and constraints: In blood, most expanded thyroid clonotypes above 0.001 frequency were also detected.

Scientists amplified the TCR beta CDR3 regions from RNA transcripts. The library came from an HTBI-primed first-round RT-PCR and a second-round multiplex PCR. Each CDR3 protein gets one entry after TCRdb re-called the multiplex PCR reads with MiXCR. The sample carries about 740,000 distinct CDR3 sequences, 40% recorded once. Regarding this clonotype: Its matching antigen is unknown.

CDR3 length equals 14 residues. V lost 4 bases and J 7 bases, leaving 13 bases between the germline ends. CDR1 and CDR2 from the germline V gene are SEHNR and FQNEAQ (reference sequence). The TCR originated in an adult man with Graves' ophthalmopathy. The rearrangement links TRBV7-9 to TRBJ1-4; D possibly corresponds to TRBD1 (5 bases). Sequencing was carried out using peripheral blood. CDR3 coding DNA: TGTGCCAGCAGCTCCGGGACCGAGGGTGAAAAACTGTTTTTT. It specifies CASSSGTEGEKLFF.